This record looks at one T cell receptor (beta chain) sequence and its context. Its antigen remains unknown. This sample is part of a study of pediatric ulcerative colitis. Produced via immunoSEQ multiplex PCR; TCRdb's table is partial and in-frame only. The table records roughly 54,000 clones, 80% to 90% of them present only once. Study-level points and caveats: Acute severe colitis showed lower rectal diversity from clonal expansions. Compared with controls, ulcerative colitis showed greater blood-rectum clone sharing.

V dropped 3 bases and J dropped 7 bases, with 16 bases sitting between them. CDR3 length: 14 amino acids. CDR1 SGDLS and CDR2 YYNGEE come from the germline V gene. The source of this sequence is a boy aged 5-17 years who was a control in a study of pediatric ulcerative colitis. The chain couples TRBV9 to TRBJ1-2; D is perhaps TRBD1 (6 bases). Sequencing used blood. CDR3 bases: TGTGCCAGCAGCGGAGTGGGACAACCGTTTGGCTACACCTTC. Its translation: CASSGVGQPFGYTF.